The 14 T cell receptor beta chains reported below all come from one sample, sequenced in a study of T cell responses to AZD1222 COVID-19 vaccine. The table came from immunoSEQ multiplex PCR; TCRdb's copy has only in-frame clones and leaves some out. The profile shows 250,000 to 300,000 clones, 94% of them singletons. Sequencing used peripheral blood, obtained 28 days after the second AZD1222 dose. The receptors were gathered from an adult who received the AZD1222 COVID-19 vaccine.

The rearrangement links TRBV20-1 to TRBJ2-3, with TRBD2 matching over 13 bases. The CDR3 is 15 amino acids. In germline, CDR1 is DFQATT, CDR2 SNEGSKA (reference sequence). Trimming cost V 3 bases and J 5 bases; bases outside gene matches: 5. Here the CDR3 DNA reads TGCAGTGCTAGTGGACTAGCGGGAGTGAGAGATACGCAGTATTTT. Its protein is CSASGLAGVRDTQYF.

This sequence joins TRBV11-2 and TRBJ1-4; no definite D call. V dropped 4 bases and J dropped 12 bases, with 12 bases sitting between them. This CDR3 has 12 amino acids. In germline, CDR1 is SGHAT, CDR2 FQNNGV. CDR3 region: CASSSMNEELFF. In DNA form, the CDR3 reads TGTGCCAGCAGCTCTATGAACGAGGAACTGTTTTTT.

The rearrangement links TRBV2 to TRBJ2-7; D is ambiguous. V was shortened by 6 bases and J by 7 bases, with 16 bases between the two germline ends. Germline V gives CDR1 SNHLY, CDR2 FYNNEI. This CDR3 has 13 residues. CDR3 sequence reads: CASRLRQTEEQYF. The CDR3 DNA is TGTGCCAGCAGACTTCGACAAACTGAAGAGCAGTACTTC.

V usage is TRBV6-2 or TRBV6-3 and J usage is TRBJ2-1; TRBD1 might be the D (6 bases). Germline values: CDR1 MNHEY, CDR2 SVGEGT. The CDR3 covers 17 residues. The V gene lost 0 bases and the J gene lost 6 bases, with 18 bases spanning the gap. CDR3 DNA: TGTGCCAGCAGTTACTCGATCTGGCCAGGGGCGGGCAATGAGCAGTTCTTC. It translates to CASSYSIWPGAGNEQFF.

The rearrangement uses TRBV18 and TRBJ1-5, with D uncertain. Trimming left V 3 bases short and J 5 bases short, with 14 bases between. Germline CDR1 and CDR2: KGHSH and LQKENI. The CDR3 consists of 15 residues. This CDR3 is CASSPLGEVDQPQHF. In nucleotides, the CDR3 is TGTGCCAGCTCACCTCTAGGTGAAGTCGATCAGCCCCAGCATTTT.

The rearrangement joins TRBV10-3 to TRBJ2-7, with a possible D match to TRBD2 (5 bases). This CDR3 has 14 residues. The V gene lost 3 bases and the J gene lost 9 bases, with 18 bases spanning the gap. CDR1 and CDR2 (germline): ENHRY, SYGVKD. The CDR3 DNA reads as TGTGCCATCAGTGAACGGGAACCTCCTACGACGCAGTACTTC. Amino acids: CAISEREPPTTQYF.

The CDR3 is CASSLTGTGVPYEQYF. DNA for the CDR3: TGTGCCAGCAGTTTAACCGGGACAGGGGTCCCCTACGAGCAGTACTTC. The chain joins TRBV6-5 to TRBJ2-7; 10 nucleotides line up with TRBD1. V was pared by 4 bases and J by 2 bases, with 8 bases of the junction left unmatched. Germline V gene data show CDR1 as MNHEY and CDR2 as SVGAGI. The CDR3 has 16 amino acids.

A word on this clone: Its ends do not fully match the called genes, so a read error is possible. This chain uses TRBV7-7 with TRBJ2-7, with D unresolved. In germline, CDR1 is SSHAT, CDR2 FNYEAQ (reference sequence). This CDR3 region has 14 residues. CDR3 coding DNA: TGTGCTAGCAGCCTCTCCAGTGGGTCCCGAGGGCAGTACTTC. Amino acid sequence: CASSLSSGSRGQYF. The full variable domain, with the rest looked up from reference TRBV7-7 and TRBJ2-7, is GAGVSQSPRYKVTKRGQDVTLRCDPISSHATLYWYQQALGQGPEFLTYFNYEAQPDKSGLPSDRFSAERPEGSISTLTIQRTEQRDSAMYRCASSLSSGSRGQYFGPGTRLTVT.

The chain combines TRBV5-4 with TRBJ1-1; possibly TRBD1 for D (5 bases). Germline V lookup: CDR1 SGHNT, CDR2 YYREEE (reference sequence). The CDR3 sequence is 14 residues long. Trimming pared 4 bases from V and 6 bases from J, leaving 16 bases between. The CDR3 nucleotides are TGTGCCAGCAGCGCGACCCAGGGACGGGCTGAAGCTTTCTTT. Residues: CASSATQGRAEAFF.

The V call is TRBV3-1 (or the pseudogene TRBV3-2), the J call TRBJ2-5; perhaps D is TRBD1 or TRBD2 (5 bases each). Germline CDR1 reads LGHDT; CDR2 reads YNNKEL (reference sequence). This CDR3 contains 14 residues. V lost 5 bases and J lost 2, with 12 bases in between. CDR3 DNA: TGTGCCAGCAGCGTCGGGGCTTTACAAGAGACCCAGTACTTC. Its translation is CASSVGALQETQYF.

The chain employs TRBV19 and TRBJ1-5; TRBD1 might be the D (5 bases). V was clipped by 5 bases and J by 5 bases, with 16 bases between them. Germline CDR1 LNHDA, CDR2 SQIVND (reference sequence). This CDR3 comprises 15 residues. CDR3 DNA sequence: TGTGCCAGTAGTCCCGACGGGACTGAGTATCAGCCCCAGCATTTT. Its protein product is CASSPDGTEYQPQHF.

In this sample, this clone turned up once. The V call is TRBV5-5, the J call TRBJ1-3; 8 bases match TRBD1. The CDR3 runs 15 residues. Trimming took 5 bases from V and 4 from J; bases not matched to a gene: 8. Germline CDR1 is SGHKS and CDR2 is YYEKEE (reference sequence). Here the CDR3 DNA reads TGTGCCAGCAGACCGGACAGGGTTGGCGGAAACACCATATATTTT. Protein sequence: CASRPDRVGGNTIYF.

The genes are TRBV10-2 and TRBJ2-1; D is unresolved. The germline V and J ends were trimmed by 3 bases and 9 bases, with 9 bases remaining between them. In germline, CDR1 is WSHSY, CDR2 SAAADI. The CDR3 consists of 12 residues. The CDR3 sequence is CASSDLSREQFF. In DNA form, the CDR3 reads TGCGCCAGCAGTGACCTTTCCCGTGAGCAGTTCTTC.

This chain connects TRBV5-1 to TRBJ1-2; 7 nucleotides align to TRBD1. V was pared by 3 bases and J by 8 bases, with 13 bases of the junction left unmatched. The CDR3 length is 15 residues. Germline assignment: CDR1 SGHRS and CDR2 YFSETQ. The CDR3 bases are TGCGCCAGCAGCTGGGGGACAGATCCTTTAGGGGGCTACACCTTC. Its translation: CASSWGTDPLGGYTF.